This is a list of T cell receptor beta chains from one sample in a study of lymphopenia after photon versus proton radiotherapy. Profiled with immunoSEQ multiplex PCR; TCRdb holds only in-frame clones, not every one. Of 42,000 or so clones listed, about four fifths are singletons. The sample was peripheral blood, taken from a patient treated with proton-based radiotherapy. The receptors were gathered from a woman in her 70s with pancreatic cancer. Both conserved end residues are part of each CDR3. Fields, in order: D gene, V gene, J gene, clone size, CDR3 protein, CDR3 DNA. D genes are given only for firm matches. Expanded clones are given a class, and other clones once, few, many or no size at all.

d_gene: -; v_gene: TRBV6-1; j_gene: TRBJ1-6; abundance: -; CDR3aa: CASSATPSNSPLHF; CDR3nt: TGTGCCAGCAGTGCGACGCCCAGTAATTCACCCCTCCACTTT
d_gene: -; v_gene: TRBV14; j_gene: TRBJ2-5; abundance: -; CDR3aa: CASSQDTSGTQYF; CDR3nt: TGTGCCAGCAGCCAAGACACGTCAGGGACCCAGTACTTC
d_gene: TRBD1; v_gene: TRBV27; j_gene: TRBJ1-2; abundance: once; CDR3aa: CASSPPGGPYGYTF; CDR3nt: TGTGCCAGCAGTCCCCCAGGGGGCCCTTATGGCTACACCTTC
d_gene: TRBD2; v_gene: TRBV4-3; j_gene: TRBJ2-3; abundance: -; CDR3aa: CASSPYVLGSGITDTQYF; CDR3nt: TGCGCCAGCAGCCCCTATGTTCTTGGTAGCGGGATTACAGATACGCAGTATTTT
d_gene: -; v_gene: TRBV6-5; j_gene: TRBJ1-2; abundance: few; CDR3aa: CASSLQGNGYTF; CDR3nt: TGTGCCAGCAGTCTTCAGGGGAATGGCTACACCTTC
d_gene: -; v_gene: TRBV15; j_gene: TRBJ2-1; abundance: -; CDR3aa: CATKPHSGGASYNEQFF; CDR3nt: TGTGCCACCAAGCCCCATAGTGGGGGAGCCTCCTACAATGAGCAGTTCTTC
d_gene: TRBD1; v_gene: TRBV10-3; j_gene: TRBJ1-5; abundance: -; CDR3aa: CAISRTGSYQPQHF; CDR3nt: TGTGCCATCAGTAGGACAGGGAGTTATCAGCCCCAGCATTTT
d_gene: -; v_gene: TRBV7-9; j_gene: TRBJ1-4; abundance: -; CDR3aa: CASSPGEGSNEKLFF; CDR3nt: TGTGCCAGCAGCCCGGGGGAGGGGTCAAATGAAAAACTGTTTTTT
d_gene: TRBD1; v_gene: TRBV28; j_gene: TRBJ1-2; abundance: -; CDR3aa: CASRGGTVDGYTF; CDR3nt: TGTGCCAGCAGGGGAGGGACAGTAGATGGCTACACCTTC
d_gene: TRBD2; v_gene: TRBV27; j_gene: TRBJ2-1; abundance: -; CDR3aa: CASSLGLAGRTAYNEQFF; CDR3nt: TGTGCCAGCAGTTTAGGGCTAGCGGGACGGACCGCCTACAATGAGCAGTTCTTC
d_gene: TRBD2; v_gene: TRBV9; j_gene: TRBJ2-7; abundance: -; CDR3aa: CASSGGGRASEQYF; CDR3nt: TGTGCCAGCAGCGGCGGCGGGAGGGCCAGCGAGCAGTACTTC
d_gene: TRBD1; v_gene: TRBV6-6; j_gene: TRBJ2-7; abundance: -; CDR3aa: CASSSHRDRAYEQYF; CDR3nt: TGTGCCAGCAGTTCTCACCGGGACAGGGCCTACGAGCAGTACTTC
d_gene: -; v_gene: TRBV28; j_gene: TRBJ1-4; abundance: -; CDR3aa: CASSLGGDYEKLFF; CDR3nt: TGTGCCAGCAGTTTAGGTGGGGACTATGAAAAACTGTTTTTT